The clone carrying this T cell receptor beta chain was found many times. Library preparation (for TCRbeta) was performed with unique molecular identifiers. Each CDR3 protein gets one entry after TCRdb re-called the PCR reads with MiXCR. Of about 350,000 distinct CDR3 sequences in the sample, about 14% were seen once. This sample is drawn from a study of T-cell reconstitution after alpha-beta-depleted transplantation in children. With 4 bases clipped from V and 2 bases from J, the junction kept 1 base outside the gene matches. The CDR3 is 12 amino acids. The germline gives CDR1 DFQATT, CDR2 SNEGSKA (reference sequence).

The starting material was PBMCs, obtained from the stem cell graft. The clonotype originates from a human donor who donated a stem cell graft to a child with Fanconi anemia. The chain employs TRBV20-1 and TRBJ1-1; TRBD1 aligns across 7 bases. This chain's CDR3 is CSANRGNTEAFF. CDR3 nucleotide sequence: TGCAGTGCTAACAGGGGAAACACTGAAGCTTTCTTT.